This TCR beta chain was sequenced in a study of cytotoxic CD8 clonotypes in ibrutinib-treated CLL. Study information: Around 10 relapsed/refractory, 15 treatment-naive; around 18 IGHV unmutated. Across samples, productive templates numbered roughly 230,000 and productive rearrangements reached about 99,000 on average. Study-level results: Public clonotypes proved infrequent, and on treatment they shrank or remained steady.

Regarding this clone: The antigen is undetermined.

The repertoire was sequenced with immunoSEQ multiplex PCR; TCRdb's copy has only in-frame clones and lacks some. This table has roughly 17,000 clones, about two thirds appearing once. The CDR3 length is 16 residues. Germline V lookup: CDR1 WNHNN, CDR2 SYGVQD (reference sequence). J lost 0 bases, V lost 5 bases, and 8 bases had no gene match. Sequenced here: PBMCs, sampled after 12 months of ibrutinib treatment. The rearrangement joins TRBV10-1 to TRBJ2-7; 9 positions agree with TRBD1. This receptor was identified in a human donor with chronic lymphocytic leukemia. In DNA, the CDR3 is TGCGCCAGCAGTCCCGGGACAGGGAAGGCCTCCTACGAGCAGTACTTC. Protein: CASSPGTGKASYEQYF.